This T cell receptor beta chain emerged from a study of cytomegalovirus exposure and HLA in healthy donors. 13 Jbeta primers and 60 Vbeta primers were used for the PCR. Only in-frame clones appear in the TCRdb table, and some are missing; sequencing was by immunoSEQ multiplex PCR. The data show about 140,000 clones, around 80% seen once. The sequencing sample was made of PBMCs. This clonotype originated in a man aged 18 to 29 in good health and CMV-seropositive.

The CDR3 reads CASSGGLAGEGYCEQYF. The DNA for the CDR3 is TGCGCCAGCAGCGGGGGACTAGCGGGAGAAGGGTACTGCGAGCAGTACTTC. The chain couples TRBV5-1 to TRBJ2-7, with 14 bases identical to TRBD2. Germline lookup yields CDR1 SGHRS and CDR2 YFSETQ. The CDR3 is 17 residues long. V trimming: 4 bases; J trimming: 6 bases; junction bases outside the gene matches: 12.